This TCR beta chain originates from a study of T cell repertoires in aging, cancer and after chemotherapy (dated 2019 in TCRdb). About the investigation overall: Six donor age groups were covered, ranging from 30 or younger up to 70 or older, and each group contained at least three individuals. Paired pre- and post-chemotherapy samples in the solid tumor group came from brain tumor (glioblastoma) patients receiving temozolomide-based therapy. In total, the full dataset held millions of TCR reads. To look at immunoaging and at how T cells reconstitute after chemotherapy, the study profiled TCR beta repertoires in peripheral blood from both healthy donors and cancer patients. Alongside about 97 healthy donors serving as a reference group, the cohort included roughly 220 cancer patients, of whom around 91 had hematological cancers and about 130 had solid cancers. The paper's findings and limits, for the study overall: In both cancer cohorts, median generation probability rose over the chemotherapy interval, which suggests that the repertoire was reconstituted through rebound thymic output. Compared with age-matched healthy donors, untreated patients with hematological or solid cancers had significantly lower TCR diversity and higher clonality in blood. It was noted by the authors that conclusions about immunological memory after chemotherapy cannot be drawn from the repertoire data. In healthy donors, the drop in TCR diversity with age came mainly from a loss of richness, whereas in cancer patients a loss of evenness also played a part.

Instead of sorted cells or RNA, genomic DNA extracted from peripheral blood served as the source for amplifying TCR beta rearrangements. This clonotype counts as large (0.1 to 1%). The specificity of this receptor is unknown. Per-base qualities were not stored, and no clone one base away is much larger. Rearranged TRB sequences spanning V, D and J segments were amplified by multiplex touch-down PCR using a mixed TRB-A/B primer pool. Illumina adapters and sample indices were attached to the amplicons in two consecutive PCR reactions using Phusion HS II polymerase. Amplicons were gel-purified with the NucleoSpin Gel and PCR Clean-up kit, then checked with Qubit and an Agilent 2100 Bioanalyzer. Sequencing of the libraries was done on an Illumina MiSeq with paired-end, single-indexed 600-cycle runs. The original pipeline was this. Processing of the TRB sequences was carried out with MiXCR versions 2.12 and 3.0.5. A clone was defined as each unique CDR3 nucleotide sequence, and only productive sequences supported by at least two reads were kept. Shannon diversity, evenness, clonality (one minus evenness), and alpha-parameterized diversity profiles from alpha 0 to 5 were included as repertoire metrics. The IGoR algorithm was used to calculate generation probabilities of clones in the paired pre- and post-chemotherapy samples. TCRdb applied fastp at Q25 and MiXCR to the public reads, then kept only in-frame beta chains. When rows share a CDR3 protein, they turn into one entry using the most common DNA and genes. These V and J calls rely on TCRdb rather than the paper's analysis. The sample yields 470 or so distinct CDR3 sequences; around 27% were counted once. The top ten hold roughly 20% of the sample.

Including cysteine and phenylalanine, the CDR3 has 12 amino acids. The entry retains the CDR3 DNA only, 36 bases that are in frame from base 1. The germline V gene encodes CDR1 DFQATT and CDR2 SNEGSKA (reference sequence). Relative to germline, V is 3 bases shorter and J is 4 bases shorter, with 10 bases between their ends. The rearrangement joined TRBV20-1 to TRBJ2-7; perhaps TRBD2 is the D gene, with 6 bases matching. The TCR was taken from a human donor with a solid tumor. The sequenced sample was blood. The CDR3 corresponds to CSASSSAYEQYF. The DNA sequence is TGCAGTGCTAGCTCTAGCGCTTACGAGCAGTACTTC.